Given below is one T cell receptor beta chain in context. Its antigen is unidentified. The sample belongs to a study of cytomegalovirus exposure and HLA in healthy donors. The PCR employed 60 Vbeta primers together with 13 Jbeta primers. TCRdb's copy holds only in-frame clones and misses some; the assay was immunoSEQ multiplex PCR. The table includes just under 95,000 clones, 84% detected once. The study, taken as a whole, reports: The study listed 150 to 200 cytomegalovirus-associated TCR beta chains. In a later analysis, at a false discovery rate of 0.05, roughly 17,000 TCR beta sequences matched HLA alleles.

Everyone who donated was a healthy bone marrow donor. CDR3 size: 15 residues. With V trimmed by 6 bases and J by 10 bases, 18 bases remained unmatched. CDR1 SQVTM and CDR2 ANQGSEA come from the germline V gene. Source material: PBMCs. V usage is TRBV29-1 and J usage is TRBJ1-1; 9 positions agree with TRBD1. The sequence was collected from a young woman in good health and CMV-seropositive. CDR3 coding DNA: TGCAGCGTCGAAAGGACAGGGGTGGTTGTAAATTTAGCTTTCTTT. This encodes CSVERTGVVVNLAFF.